Below are 27 T cell receptor beta chains sequenced from a single sample in a study of T cell responses to AZD1222 COVID-19 vaccine (TCRdb year 2021). Libraries were constructed by the immunoSEQ multiplex PCR assay. The table comes from immuneACCESS by way of TCRdb, which keeps in-frame sequences with V and J called. Part of the clones is missing from these tables; in studies checked, under half for an unresolved V gene and the rest for unknown reasons. This sample holds 110,000 to 150,000 clones; 92% were observed only once. The ten largest clones represent roughly 3.1% of the sample. Interpreted using the paper, the time point label stands for: baseline before first vaccination. Sample: peripheral blood, taken on day 0 of AZD1222 vaccination. These receptors all stem from an adult in good health.

The chain joins TRBV5-6 to TRBJ2-7; possibly TRBD1 for D (6 bases). The V and J ends lost 2 bases and 0 bases respectively, with 9 bases between them. This CDR3 region has 14 residues. The germline gives CDR1 SGHDT, CDR2 YYEEEE. DNA of the CDR3: TGTGCCAGCAGCTTCGACAGGATCTCCTACGAGCAGTACTTC. It translates to CASSFDRISYEQYF.

The rearrangement uses TRBV29-1 and TRBJ1-4; 8 bases line up with TRBD1. The CDR3 spans 12 residues. The V segment lost 4 bases and the J segment 8 bases; nucleotides outside the gene matches: 3. Germline CDR1 and CDR2: SQVTM and ANQGSEA. CDR3 bases: TGCAGCGTTGGGACAGGGACCGAAAAACTGTTTTTT. This gives the protein CSVGTGTEKLFF.

The chain has TRBV5-1 and TRBJ1-2; possibly TRBD1 for D (5 bases). CDR1 and CDR2 (germline): SGHRS, YFSETQ. CDR3 length: 17 residues. The V end was cut by 0 bases, the J end by 4 bases, with 19 bases between. CDR3 in DNA: TGCGCCAGCAGCTTGGCCCAGGGTGGGGTAGGGGTCTATGGCTACACCTTC. This gives the protein CASSLAQGGVGVYGYTF.

CDR3 amino acids: CASSYTQTNTEAFF. In DNA form, the CDR3 reads TGTGCCAGCAGTTACACTCAAACGAACACTGAAGCTTTCTTT. The rearrangement links TRBV6-2 or TRBV6-3 to TRBJ1-1; D is uncertain. The CDR3 runs 14 residues. Looked up from germline, CDR1 is MNHEY and CDR2 is SVGEGT. Trimming left V 2 bases short and J 1 base short, with 8 bases between.

The V and J genes are TRBV19 and TRBJ2-2, with D perhaps matching TRBD2 (5 bases). The germline V gene has CDR1 LNHDA and CDR2 SQIVND (reference sequence). This CDR3 is 14 amino acids long. V gave up 7 bases and J gave up 3 bases, with 12 bases separating them. The CDR3 DNA reads as TGTGCCAGTAATATCGGACTTCACACCGGGGAGCTGTTTTTT. Translation: CASNIGLHTGELFF.

The chain recombines TRBV27 with TRBJ2-6; D uncertain. With 0 bases removed from V and 0 bases from J, the gap between germline ends came to 6 bases. CDR1 is MNHEY and CDR2 is SMNVEV in the germline V gene (reference sequence). This CDR3 has 16 amino acids. The CDR3 spells CASSLSVPSGANVLTF. The DNA for the CDR3 is TGTGCCAGCAGTTTATCCGTCCCCTCTGGGGCCAACGTCCTGACTTTC. Drawing the rest from reference TRBV27 and TRBJ2-6, the complete variable domain is EAQVTQNPRYLITVTGKKLTVTCSQNMNHEYMSWYRQDPGLGLRQIYYSMNVEVTDKGDVPEGYKVSRKEKRNFPLILESPSPNQTSLYFCASSLSVPSGANVLTFGAGSRLTVL.

The chain carries TRBV7-8 and TRBJ2-2; TRBD2 might be the D (6 bases). The V gene lost 4 bases and the J gene lost 1 base, with 19 bases spanning the gap. The CDR3 consists of 18 residues. Per the germline V gene, CDR1 is SGHVS and CDR2 is FQNEAQ. The CDR3 sequence: CASSSGLRDFGNTGELFF. The DNA for the CDR3 is TGTGCCAGCAGCTCGGGCCTCCGGGACTTCGGGAACACCGGGGAGCTGTTTTTT.

The table lists this clone with a count of one. The chain uses TRBV7-9 and TRBJ2-5; D is unresolved. Germline V gives CDR1 SEHNR, CDR2 FQNEAQ (reference sequence). The length of the CDR3 is 15 residues. Trimming removed 2 bases from V and 4 bases from J, with 14 bases in between. The CDR3 spells CASSLPRGGSETQYF. The DNA of the CDR3 is TGTGCCAGCAGCTTACCCCGAGGCGGATCAGAGACCCAGTACTTC.

The gene calls are TRBV27 and TRBJ1-1; a possible D gene is TRBD1 (6 bases). The germline CDR1 and CDR2 sequences are MNHEY and SMNVEV (reference sequence). The CDR3 contains 13 residues. The germline V and J ends were trimmed by 7 bases and 1 base, with 10 bases remaining between them. The CDR3 nucleotides read TGTGCCAGCACCGACAGGAGGAACACTGAAGCTTTCTTT. Encoded protein: CASTDRRNTEAFF.

V and J are TRBV15 and TRBJ2-2; D unclear. Germline V gene data show CDR1 as LNHNV and CDR2 as YYDKDF (reference sequence). The CDR3 totals 14 residues. V gave up 0 bases and J gave up 6 bases, with 8 bases separating them. This CDR3 reads CATSRDLGAGELFF. In DNA form, the CDR3 reads TGTGCCACCAGCAGAGACCTGGGCGCCGGGGAGCTGTTTTTT. Using reference TRBV15 and TRBJ2-2 for the parts outside the CDR3, the full variable domain is DAMVIQNPRYQVTQFGKPVTLSCSQTLNHNVMYWYQQKSSQAPKLLFHYYDKDFNNEADTPDNFQSRRPNTSFCFLDIRSPGLGDTAMYLCATSRDLGAGELFFGEGSRLTVL.

The chain couples TRBV6-2 or TRBV6-3 to TRBJ1-1; a weak D match, TRBD1 (5 bases). Germline V gene lookup returns CDR1 MNHEY and CDR2 SVGEGT. The CDR3 extends over 14 amino acids. Deletions cut 2 bases from V and 11 bases from J, with 18 bases between. CDR3: CASSYLHSGGDAFF. DNA for the CDR3: TGTGCCAGCAGTTACCTCCACTCGGGAGGGGACGCTTTCTTT.

This chain connects TRBV6-4 to TRBJ1-5; 8 nucleotides agree with TRBD1. The V and J ends lost 6 bases and 0 bases, in that order; junction bases with no gene match: 19. Germline CDR1 MRHNA, CDR2 SNTAGT. The CDR3 has 20 amino acids. CDR3 sequence (DNA): TGTGCCAGCAGGCGTGGGGGACAGGAGAGGGAAAGGGATAGCAATCAGCCCCAGCATTTT. As protein: CASRRGGQERERDSNQPQHF.

V usage is TRBV5-4 and J usage is TRBJ2-3; no clear D gene. Trimming took 3 bases from V and 7 from J, leaving 12 bases between them. Germline V gene data show CDR1 as SGHNT and CDR2 as YYREEE (reference sequence). The CDR3 is 13 residues long. For the CDR3, the DNA is TGTGCCAGCAGCTCCCCTAATGAATATACGCAGTATTTT. Translating gives CASSSPNEYTQYF. The complete variable domain, with remaining parts taken from reference TRBV5-4 and TRBJ2-3, reads ETGVTQSPTHLIKTRGQQVTLRCSSQSGHNTVSWYQQALGQGPQFIFQYYREEENGRGNFPPRFSGLQFPNYSSELNVNALELDDSALYLCASSSPNEYTQYFGPGTRLTVL.

This rearrangement joins TRBV9 to TRBJ2-3; D unclear. Germline V gene data show CDR1 as SGDLS and CDR2 as YYNGEE. The CDR3 runs to 15 residues. V was trimmed by 0 bases and J by 4 bases, leaving 12 bases between them. This chain's CDR3 is CASSVGPQLADTQYF. CDR3 bases: TGTGCCAGCAGCGTAGGACCCCAACTCGCAGATACGCAGTATTTT.

The chain combines TRBV6-5 with TRBJ1-2; D is ambiguous. This CDR3 has 14 amino acids. V gave up 7 bases and J gave up 4 bases, with 16 bases separating them. CDR1 and CDR2 from the germline V gene are MNHEY and SVGAGI. The CDR3: CASKKDPRLYGYTF. CDR3 in DNA: TGTGCCAGCAAGAAGGACCCCCGGCTCTATGGCTACACCTTC.

The V call is TRBV4-1, the J call TRBJ1-2; D is uncertain. This CDR3 spans 19 amino acids. V was clipped by 1 base and J by 1 base, with 22 bases between them. CDR1 MGHRA and CDR2 YSYEKL come from the germline V gene. In nucleotides, the CDR3 is TGCGCCAGCAGCCAAGGCGAACCCGGGAGACTCGCTATTAACTATGGCTACACCTTC. This codes for CASSQGEPGRLAINYGYTF.

The V gene is TRBV18, the J gene TRBJ2-7, with D unclear. Trimming stripped 2 bases from V and 4 bases from J, with 3 bases between. Looked up from germline, CDR1 is KGHSH and CDR2 is LQKENI. This CDR3 contains 11 residues. CDR3 loop: CASSPAYEQYF. The CDR3 nucleotides read TGTGCCAGCTCACCAGCGTACGAGCAGTACTTC.

The CDR3 nucleotides read TGTGCCAGTAGGGGGACAGAAAACTATGGCTACACCTTC. This encodes CASRGTENYGYTF. This chain links TRBV19 with TRBJ1-2; 7 bases match TRBD1. CDR1 and CDR2 (germline): LNHDA, SQIVND (reference sequence). The CDR3 is made up of 13 amino acids. V shed 6 bases and J 2 bases; nucleotides not matched to a gene: 3.

The chain joins TRBV2 to TRBJ1-5; D is ambiguous. Germline CDR1 SNHLY, CDR2 FYNNEI. Trimming took 4 bases from V and 9 from J, leaving 7 bases between them. This CDR3 has 11 residues. The CDR3: CASSGEGPQHF. The CDR3 bases are TGTGCCAGCAGTGGTGAGGGGCCCCAGCATTTT.

V gene TRBV7-9 combines with J gene TRBJ2-2, with 8 bases fitting TRBD2. V trimming: 1 base; J trimming: 5 bases; junction bases outside the gene matches: 3. From germline, CDR1 is SEHNR and CDR2 FQNEAQ (reference sequence). CDR3 length: 15 amino acids. Written as DNA, the CDR3 is TGTGCCAGCAGCTTAGTCAGCGGGAGTACCGGGGAGCTGTTTTTT. Translated: CASSLVSGSTGELFF.

The chain carries TRBV11-3 and TRBJ2-3; D remains unclear. The V and J ends lost 1 base and 8 bases respectively, with 10 bases between them. Germline V lookup: CDR1 SGHNT, CDR2 YENEEA. The CDR3 spans 13 residues. This CDR3 reads CASSLVAASTQYF. The CDR3 region has the DNA TGTGCCAGCAGCTTAGTTGCGGCATCTACGCAGTATTTT.

V and J are TRBV27 and TRBJ2-7, with 8 bases matching TRBD1. This CDR3 region has 17 residues. V gave up 5 bases and J gave up 1 base; unmatched junction bases: 13. Per the germline V gene, CDR1 is MNHEY and CDR2 is SMNVEV (reference sequence). As DNA, the CDR3 is TGTGCCAGCAGTCAGGACAGGGCGAGTTCGGTATCCTACGAGCAGTACTTC. It translates to CASSQDRASSVSYEQYF.

The gene calls are TRBV5-8 and TRBJ1-1; TRBD1 agrees at 10 bases. The CDR3 has 13 amino acids. Trimming at V came to 3 bases and at J to 6 bases, leaving 2 bases not matched to a gene. Germline-derived CDR1 and CDR2 are SGHTS and YDEGEE. The CDR3 loop reads CASSWGQGSEAFF. In DNA form, the CDR3 reads TGTGCCAGCAGCTGGGGACAGGGGTCTGAAGCTTTCTTT.

The table lists this clone with a few counts. As DNA, the CDR3 is TGTGCCAGCAGTGAACGTCGGAGGATGAACACTGAAGCTTTCTTT. Its protein product is CASSERRRMNTEAFF. The V call is TRBV6-1, the J call TRBJ1-1, with unresolved D. Germline CDR1 MNHNS, CDR2 SASEGT. CDR3 length: 15 residues. V lost 2 bases and J 0 bases, leaving 10 bases between the germline ends.

The chain recombines TRBV5-4 with TRBJ2-7, with TRBD2 matching 8 bases. V lost 0 bases, J lost 3 bases, and 8 bases stayed unmatched. This CDR3 is 16 amino acids long. Germline CDR1 reads SGHNT; CDR2 reads YYREEE (reference sequence). DNA for the CDR3: TGTGCCAGCAGCTTGGGGGGGGCGGGAGGACACTACGAGCAGTACTTC. Translated, it gives CASSLGGAGGHYEQYF.

The rearrangement joins TRBV19 to TRBJ2-2; D is ambiguous. This CDR3 region has 13 residues. Trimming stripped 3 bases from V and 6 bases from J, with 8 bases between. Per germline, CDR1 LNHDA and CDR2 SQIVND (reference sequence). CDR3 nucleotide sequence: TGTGCCAGTAGTATTCATAGTCCCGGGGAGCTGTTTTTT. Encoded protein: CASSIHSPGELFF.

This sequence joins TRBV5-6 and TRBJ2-3; 8 bases agree with TRBD2. V gave up 5 bases and J gave up 0 bases; unmatched junction bases: 11. CDR1 and CDR2 (germline): SGHDT, YYEEEE. CDR3 size: 17 residues. The CDR3 DNA is TGTGCCAGCAGGGAAGGGAATAGCGGGACTAGCACAGATACGCAGTATTTT. This sequence encodes CASREGNSGTSTDTQYF.